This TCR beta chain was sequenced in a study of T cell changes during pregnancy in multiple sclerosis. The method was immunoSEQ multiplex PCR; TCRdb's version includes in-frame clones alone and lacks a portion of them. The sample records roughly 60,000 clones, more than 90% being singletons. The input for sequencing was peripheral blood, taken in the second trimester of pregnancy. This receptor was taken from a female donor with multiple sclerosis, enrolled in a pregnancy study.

The CDR3 protein is CASSYQGVNNSPLHF. In DNA form, the CDR3 reads TGTGCCAGCAGTTATCAGGGGGTGAATAATTCACCCCTCCACTTT. The chain joins TRBV6-5 to TRBJ1-6; 7 bases are shared with TRBD1. The germline V gene has CDR1 MNHEY and CDR2 SVGAGI. The CDR3 is made up of 15 amino acids. V lost 3 bases to trimming and J lost 5 bases; unmatched junction nucleotides: 4.